Below, 4 T cell receptor beta chains from the same sample are listed, as sequenced in a study of T cell responses to AZD1222 COVID-19 vaccine. Measured with immunoSEQ multiplex PCR; TCRdb has only the in-frame clones, and not every one. The data contain some 130,000 clones, about 80% of them singletons. The sequencing here drew on peripheral blood, taken on day 0 of AZD1222 vaccination. The source of these receptors is an adult in good health.

This chain joins TRBV5-1 and TRBJ2-1; 7 nucleotides agree with TRBD1. The ends lost 1 base at V and 3 bases at J; junction bases unmatched: 13. Germline CDR1 SGHRS, CDR2 YFSETQ. This CDR3 is built from 18 residues. The CDR3 reads CASSLISGSSGGYNEQFF. CDR3 in DNA: TGCGCCAGCAGCTTGATATCTGGGTCGTCAGGGGGCTACAATGAGCAGTTCTTC.

This chain uses TRBV4-1 with TRBJ2-3; tentatively, D is TRBD1 (6 bases). With 4 bases removed from V and 5 bases from J, the gap between germline ends came to 16 bases. Per germline, CDR1 MGHRA and CDR2 YSYEKL. The CDR3 runs 15 residues. CDR3 DNA sequence: TGCGCCAGCAGCCCGGACAGTCCAGCAGTAGATACGCAGTATTTT. This encodes CASSPDSPAVDTQYF.

This clone was recorded only once. The chain recombines TRBV19 with TRBJ1-5, with 7 bases lining up with TRBD1. The V gene end was trimmed by 7 bases and the J gene end by 7 bases; junction bases not matched to a gene: 7. The CDR3 is 13 amino acids. Per the germline V gene, CDR1 is LNHDA and CDR2 is SQIVND (reference sequence). This CDR3 reads CASTRGYRQPQHF. DNA for the CDR3: TGTGCCAGTACCAGGGGGTATCGGCAGCCCCAGCATTTT.

The chain joins TRBV18 to TRBJ1-1; D is uncertain. The CDR3 extends over 14 amino acids. V was shortened by 4 bases and J by 3 bases, with 12 bases between the two germline ends. The germline V gene has CDR1 KGHSH and CDR2 LQKENI. CDR3 DNA sequence: TGTGCCAGCTCACGAGACCTGAGGGACACTGAAGCTTTCTTT. Translation gives CASSRDLRDTEAFF.